The rows below give T cell receptor beta chains drawn from one sample of a study of T cells in Graves' hyperthyroidism and ophthalmopathy. Each CDR3 protein gets one entry after TCRdb re-called the multiplex PCR reads with MiXCR. The sample yields about 350,000 distinct CDR3 sequences, 17% seen once. Sequenced input: blood. The receptors come from a woman in her 30s with Graves' hyperthyroidism that later progressed to Graves' ophthalmopathy. Both conserved end residues are part of each CDR3. Fields, in order: V gene, D gene, J gene, clone size, CDR3 protein, CDR3 DNA. A D gene is named only where the DNA matches it firmly. Clone sizes are given selectively: once, few, many, or a class where the clone is expanded.

TRBV19	.	TRBJ1-1	.	CASSTGFPEAFF	TGTGCCAGTAGTACAGGGTTCCCTGAAGCTTTCTTT
TRBV5-1	.	TRBJ2-3	many	CASSLAPGLTDTQYF	TGCGCCAGCAGCTTGGCCCCAGGGCTCACAGATACGCAGTATTTT
TRBV7-2	.	TRBJ2-7	many	CARVETASVIEQYF	TGTGCCAGGGTGGAGACAGCGTCAGTGATCGAGCAGTACTTC
TRBV10-3	.	TRBJ2-2	many	CAINERANTGELFF	TGTGCCATCAACGAGCGGGCGAACACCGGGGAGCTGTTTTTT
TRBV20-1	.	TRBJ1-2	.	CSARDLEQDVDGGYTF	TGCAGTGCTAGAGATCTCGAACAGGACGTTGATGGGGGCTACACCTTC
TRBV10-3	TRBD1	TRBJ1-3	many	CATLRSDRENSGNTIYF	TGTGCCACCCTCCGATCGGACAGGGAGAACTCTGGAAACACCATATATTTT
TRBV27	.	TRBJ2-2	few	CASSLSWASGTGELFF	TGTGCCAGCAGTTTATCCTGGGCGTCAGGCACCGGGGAGCTGTTTTTT
TRBV28	TRBD1	TRBJ2-3	many	CASSSPSGGSGTDTQYF	TGTGCCAGCAGTTCTCCTTCAGGGGGCTCAGGCACAGATACGCAGTATTTT
TRBV5-1	.	TRBJ1-1	.	CASSFLQGSTEAFF	TGCGCCAGCAGCTTTCTTCAGGGGAGCACTGAAGCTTTCTTT
TRBV24-1	.	TRBJ2-1	.	CATSASAFSSYNEQFF	TGTGCCACCAGTGCCTCAGCCTTCAGCTCCTACAATGAGCAGTTCTTC
TRBV11-3	.	TRBJ2-5	few	CASRASGEKETQYF	TGTGCCAGCAGAGCCTCAGGGGAGAAAGAGACCCAGTACTTC
TRBV13	.	TRBJ1-5	few	CASSLAPSQPQHF	TGTGCCAGCAGCTTGGCCCCGAGTCAGCCCCAGCATTTT
TRBV2	TRBD2	TRBJ2-5	once	CATSSGGAQYF	TGTGCCACCTCTAGCGGGGGCGCCCAGTACTTC
TRBV19	.	TRBJ2-1	.	CASSIAGTWGNEQFF	TGTGCCAGTAGTATAGCCGGTACCTGGGGGAATGAGCAGTTCTTC
TRBV28	TRBD1	TRBJ2-3	many	CANSRTGSTDTQYF	TGTGCCAATTCTAGGACAGGGTCCACAGATACGCAGTATTTT
TRBV7-8	.	TRBJ1-2	once	CASSLGRDALIYGYTF	TGTGCCAGCAGCTTAGGCAGGGACGCTCTTATCTATGGCTACACCTTC
TRBV28	.	TRBJ2-2	many	CASFSDRNTGELFF	TGTGCCAGCTTCTCGGACAGGAACACCGGGGAGCTGTTTTTT
TRBV2	.	TRBJ2-1	many	CASSADLSRQEEQFF	TGTGCCAGCAGTGCCGACTTATCCCGTCAAGAGGAGCAGTTCTTC
TRBV7-2	TRBD1	TRBJ1-5	.	CASSPRTGTLGNQPQHF	TGTGCCAGCAGCCCCAGGACAGGGACCCTTGGCAATCAGCCCCAGCATTTT
TRBV19	.	TRBJ2-2	many	CASIPSSTGELFF	TGTGCCAGTATACCAAGCTCCACCGGGGAGCTGTTTTTT
TRBV20-1	.	TRBJ1-4	.	CSARVTREKLFF	TGCAGTGCTAGAGTGACGAGAGAAAAACTGTTTTTT
TRBV27	.	TRBJ1-1	many	CASSLSRAANTEAFF	TGTGCCAGCAGTTTATCTAGGGCCGCCAACACTGAAGCTTTCTTT
TRBV4-1	.	TRBJ1-4	many	CASSGQPEKLFF	TGCGCCAGCAGCGGACAGCCTGAAAAACTGTTTTTT
TRBV28	TRBD1	TRBJ1-2	many	CASTEETGLGGYTF	TGTGCCAGCACAGAAGAGACAGGGCTGGGCGGCTACACCTTC
TRBV11-2	.	TRBJ1-3	many	CASTHFRGPGNTIYF	TGTGCCAGCACGCATTTTAGGGGTCCTGGAAACACCATATATTTT
TRBV28	TRBD2	TRBJ2-4	many	CASSFGAGAKNIQYF	TGTGCCAGCAGTTTTGGAGCGGGGGCCAAAAACATTCAGTACTTC
TRBV27	TRBD2	TRBJ2-2	many	CASSLIGSGGGSTGELFF	TGTGCCAGCAGTTTAATAGGTTCCGGGGGGGGCTCCACCGGGGAGCTGTTTTTT
TRBV7-7	.	TRBJ1-4	.	CASSPQANEKLFF	TGTGCCAGCAGCCCGCAGGCTAATGAAAAACTGTTTTTT
TRBV20-1	.	TRBJ2-7	.	CSGAQGREQYF	TGCAGTGGTGCGCAGGGGAGAGAGCAGTACTTC
TRBV5-6	TRBD1	TRBJ2-6	.	CASSLSRDSILSGANVLTF	TGTGCCAGCAGCTTGTCCCGGGACAGTATTCTCTCTGGGGCCAACGTCCTGACTTTC
TRBV19	TRBD1	TRBJ2-7	few	CASSIHRDRPYEQYF	TGTGCCAGTAGTATTCACCGGGACAGGCCCTACGAGCAGTACTTC
TRBV28	.	TRBJ1-3	many	CASSFGVGNTIYF	TGTGCCAGCAGTTTTGGGGTTGGAAACACCATATATTTT
TRBV24-1	.	TRBJ2-3	few	CATSEAGHSTDTQYF	TGTGCCACCAGTGAGGCTGGCCATAGCACAGATACGCAGTATTTT
TRBV7-4	.	TRBJ1-5	few	CASSLQVWGARLLNQPQHF	TGTGCCAGCAGCTTACAGGTTTGGGGGGCTCGTTTACTCAATCAGCCCCAGCATTTT
TRBV27	.	TRBJ2-7	many	CASSLIEGLKSYEQYF	TGTGCCAGCAGTTTAATAGAGGGGCTAAAATCCTACGAGCAGTACTTC
TRBV6-1	TRBD1	TRBJ1-2	many	CASRWTGDVVNYGYTF	TGTGCCAGCAGATGGACAGGGGACGTAGTTAACTATGGCTACACCTTC
TRBV3-1	TRBD1	TRBJ2-7	.	CASSSRTGSSYEQYF	TGTGCCAGCAGCTCCCGGACAGGGAGCTCCTACGAGCAGTACTTC
TRBV3-1	TRBD2	TRBJ2-1	.	CASSQDAGTSGSFYNEQFF	TGTGCCAGCAGCCAAGACGCCGGGACTAGCGGGAGTTTTTACAATGAGCAGTTCTTC
TRBV12-5	.	TRBJ1-1	many	CASGFGRAEAFF	TGTGCTAGTGGTTTTGGAAGAGCTGAAGCTTTCTTT
TRBV3-1	.	TRBJ1-3	many	CASSPSNSGNTIYF	TGTGCCAGCAGCCCCTCGAACTCTGGAAACACCATATATTTT